This T cell receptor beta chain was recorded in a study of T cell changes during pregnancy in multiple sclerosis. The count of this clone is one. Data came from immunoSEQ multiplex PCR; TCRdb stores just in-frame clones and leaves some out. The table shows 84,000 or so clones, with about 95% occurring only once. CDR3 size: 15 residues. V was cut by 6 bases and J by 5 bases, with 20 bases left in between. Germline CDR1 reads SGHDT; CDR2 reads YYEEEE. This specimen consisted of peripheral blood, obtained in the third trimester of pregnancy. The rearrangement joins TRBV5-6 to TRBJ2-5; D is unresolved. The sequence came from a female donor with multiple sclerosis, enrolled in a pregnancy study. The CDR3 bases are TGTGCCAGCAACTCGGCCCGGGTCGCCCTGGAGACCCAGTACTTC. Translation gives CASNSARVALETQYF.